A selection of T cell receptor beta chains follows, all from one sample in a study of CD8 T cells in Susac syndrome. TCRdb reprocessed the immunoSEQ multiplex PCR reads with MiXCR, giving one entry per CDR3 protein. The table has 100,000 or so distinct CDR3 sequences, approximately 95% seen once. Sequencing input: CD8+ T cells from PBMCs. The receptor set was obtained from a human donor with Susac syndrome. The CDR3 runs from the conserved cysteine through the conserved F or W. D genes are given only for firm matches. Clone size is given for some rows only: seen once, a few or many times, or a class if the clone is expanded.

V	J	D	size	DNA	CDR3
TRBV11-2	TRBJ2-5	TRBD1	once	TGTGCCAGCATTGGGACAGATCAAGAGACCCAGTACTTC	CASIGTDQETQYF
TRBV6-1	TRBJ1-1	NA	NA	TGTGCCAGCAGGGAGGGGGTACGGACTGAAGCTTTCTTT	CASREGVRTEAFF
TRBV20-1	TRBJ1-1	NA	NA	TGCAGTGCTAGAGCACAGGGAAACACTGAAGCTTTCTTT	CSARAQGNTEAFF
TRBV20-1	TRBJ2-3	TRBD2	NA	TGCAGTGCTAGAGACCCTCGAGGGAGCGGGAGACACACAGATACGCAGTATTTT	CSARDPRGSGRHTDTQYF
TRBV2	TRBJ2-7	NA	NA	TGTGCCAGCAGCGCAGACATGCCCTACGAGCAGTACTTC	CASSADMPYEQYF
TRBV13	TRBJ2-7	NA	NA	TGTGCCAGCAGCCTCGGACAGCCTGGAGAGCAGTACTTC	CASSLGQPGEQYF
TRBV29-1	TRBJ2-7	TRBD1	NA	TGCAGCGTTGTCCCGGGCGGACAGGGTGAGGCGGGGTCCTCCTACGAGCAGTACTTC	CSVVPGGQGEAGSSYEQYF
TRBV10-3	TRBJ1-4	NA	NA	TGTGCCATCGGGCGGGGGATGAATGAAAAACTGTTTTTT	CAIGRGMNEKLFF
TRBV28	TRBJ2-3	NA	once	TGTGCCAGCAGTTTGCGGGTTTCAGATACGCAGTATTTT	CASSLRVSDTQYF
TRBV10-3	TRBJ1-1	NA	NA	TGTGCCATCAGTGAGACCCCAGGGATGATGAACACTGAAGCTTTCTTT	CAISETPGMMNTEAFF
TRBV29-1	TRBJ2-7	NA	NA	TGCAGCGTTGAGGAACAGGGAACCTACGAGCAGTACTTC	CSVEEQGTYEQYF
TRBV27	TRBJ2-5	NA	NA	TGTGCCAGCAGTTCCAATCCCAAAGAGACCCAGTACTTC	CASSSNPKETQYF
TRBV9	TRBJ1-2	TRBD1	NA	TGTGCCAGCAGCGTCCTTGGACAGGGCGCCTATGGCTACACCTTC	CASSVLGQGAYGYTF
TRBV20-1	TRBJ2-1	TRBD2	once	TGCAGTGCGTCCGGGACTAGCGCCCTGAGCTCCTACAATGAGCAGTTCTTC	CSASGTSALSSYNEQFF
TRBV12-5	TRBJ2-7	NA	NA	TGTGCTAGTGGTTTGGGTGCCCCCTACGAGCAGTACTTC	CASGLGAPYEQYF
TRBV20-1	TRBJ2-5	TRBD2	once	TGCAGTGCTGACGGACTAGCGGGAGGCGAAGAGACCCAGTACTTC	CSADGLAGGEETQYF
TRBV25-1	TRBJ1-2	NA	NA	TGTGCCAGCAGTGACGACGGCTATGGCTACACCTTC	CASSDDGYGYTF
TRBV20-1	TRBJ2-2	TRBD2	NA	TGCAGTGCCTCGCAGCGGGAGAAAACCGGGGAGCTGTTTTTT	CSASQREKTGELFF
TRBV4-2	TRBJ2-1	TRBD1	NA	TGTGCCAGCAGCCATCTTACAGGGGGCGCCTACAATGAGCAGTTCTTC	CASSHLTGGAYNEQFF
TRBV29-1	TRBJ2-7	TRBD1	NA	TGCAGCGTTGAAGAGGGGACAGGATTGTACGAGCAGTACTTC	CSVEEGTGLYEQYF
TRBV5-1	TRBJ2-3	NA	NA	TGCGCCAGCAGCTTGGCGGAGTACCCCGGCCGGATCACAGATACGCAGTATTTT	CASSLAEYPGRITDTQYF
TRBV20-1	TRBJ2-7	NA	NA	TGCAGTGCCCTAAGACAGGCTGCCTACGAGCAGTACTTC	CSALRQAAYEQYF
TRBV29-1	TRBJ2-7	TRBD1	NA	TGCAGCGTCTCCATGACAGGGCGGTACGAGCAGTACTTC	CSVSMTGRYEQYF
TRBV28	TRBJ1-2	NA	NA	TGTGCCAGCAGTCCCAGAGATGGCTACACCTTC	CASSPRDGYTF
TRBV12-3/TRBV12-4	TRBJ1-5	TRBD1	NA	TGTGCCAGCAGCCAGGGACAGAGGGGCTATCAGCCCCAGCATTTT	CASSQGQRGYQPQHF